This T cell receptor beta chain was recorded in a study of blood T cell repertoires in COVID-19. This clone was counted only a few times. TCRdb's table, derived via immunoSEQ multiplex PCR, lists solely in-frame clones and lacks some. The sample shows 300,000 or so clones, about 92% of them seen only once. Germline loops: CDR1 SGHNT, CDR2 YYREEE (reference sequence). The CDR3 extends over 13 amino acids. The V gene lost 5 bases and the J gene lost 4 bases, with 10 bases spanning the gap. J is TRBJ1-5 and V is TRBV5-4; D might be TRBD1 (6 bases). Sequenced sample: PBMCs or T cells enriched from blood (not recorded which). The receptor was isolated from a man aged 60-69 years who had recovered from COVID-19. CDR3 sequence: CASSPDSNQPQHF. Written as DNA, the CDR3 is TGTGCCAGCAGTCCGGACAGTAATCAGCCCCAGCATTTT.